This T cell receptor beta chain was sequenced during a study of cytomegalovirus exposure and HLA in healthy donors (dated by TCRdb to the late 2010s). With respect to the entire study: An earlier analysis of more than 550 of the donors reported about 300 Gb of sequence data and 95 million to 120 million unique TCR beta sequences obtained from about 179 million T cells. An early release that covered roughly 600 HLA-typed donors contained 250 to 350 gigabases of sequencing data and 85 million to 100 million unique TCR sequences. The genetic ancestry cluster associated with self-reported Caucasian donors included 80% to 90% of the approximately 410 genotyped donors. The aim of the study was to test whether cataloging public T cell receptors could identify signatures of past pathogen exposure. The study profiled the T cell repertoires of under 700 subjects by immunosequencing and related them to cytomegalovirus serostatus. In addition to the first cohort of several hundred subjects, a separate validation cohort of about 120 different subjects was used. To predict cytomegalovirus infection status, the study brought together high-throughput TCR immunosequencing, statistical association of individual TCRs with disease status, and machine learning. To study patterns of TCR occurrence, a later analysis re-analyzed previously published TCR beta repertoires from 500 to 850 donors and added high-resolution HLA genotyping. Rather than drawing on any new phenotypic data, the later analysis identified candidate immune exposures from TCR beta sequences and the way those sequences occurred across donors. An earlier analysis of about 600 of the donors used high-throughput TCR beta sequencing to judge whether each TCR beta V gene segment behaved as functional or pseudogenic. Alongside the repertoire data, information on donor age, sex, ethnicity and CMV serostatus was compiled. In a later genetic analysis, genome-wide SNP genotypes for about 65% of the roughly 670 donors were used, and that subset was treated as a discovery cohort. All discovery cohort repertoires had been generated on a single sequencing platform. Both class I and class II loci were covered by HLA typing, at four-digit resolution. Typing coverage varied by locus: roughly 620-640 donors for A, B, C, DRB1 and DQB1; approximately 500 for DQA1; around 570 for DPA1; 400 to 480 for DPB1. Because of strong linkage in the cohort, roughly five DR-DQ haplotypes were treated as single units for association and clustering. Among some 410 genotyped donors of the cohort, an average of approximately 240,000 unique TCR beta nucleotide sequences was sequenced per donor, of which about 18% were non-productive.

Overall study outcomes, separate from this receptor: The sequencing pipeline was judged likely to have produced a cluster of highly shared sequence variants as a technical artifact. A later analysis found that TCR association rates varied across HLA loci, with DRB1 alleles showing the most associated TCRs and HLA-C alleles the fewest. A further reported finding was that TCR beta sequences accurately predicted the HLA-A and HLA-B alleles for most subjects in the first cohort. Because counts were too low, some 17 rarely observed V segments, including chromosome 9 orphons, were excluded from the earlier analysis of 587 of the donors. According to a later genetic analysis, donors in an Asian-associated ancestry cluster had fewer N-insertions in productive TCRs than the approximately 630-donor mean. Only TCR beta chains were sequenced in this cohort, and the absence of alpha or paired-chain data limited detectable features. A later analysis found that most CMV-associated TCR beta chains appeared HLA-restricted, with HLA associations seemingly driven largely by CMV exposure. Several of the top co-occurrence clusters appeared to be linked to parvovirus B19, influenza, CMV and Epstein-Barr virus, according to a later analysis. In a later analysis, HLA-associated TCR beta chains showed more clonal expansion and lower generation probabilities than non-associated chains that were equally common. Because the 87-base-pair reads could not distinguish some IMGT-functional V segments, including TRBV6-2 and TRBV6-3, those segments were excluded. At a false discovery rate of 0.05, a later analysis linked about 16,000 TCR beta sequences to specific HLA alleles. The study listed 170 or so TCR beta chains as associated with cytomegalovirus. The authors suggested that the approach could potentially be extended to other disease states and immunological phenotypes. Most TCR sequences were observed very rarely across donors, whereas some public TCRs were present in many individuals. Because some donors lacked HLA typing at each locus, the association tests relied only on the typed subset. Sequencing depth was assumed to be roughly uniform across donors in the presence/absence analyses, though that assumption may not hold. A few of the identified cytomegalovirus-associated TCR beta chains were confirmed in vitro to be specific for cytomegalovirus antigens. Correlated functional status among segregating V segments might be attributable to linkage disequilibrium, but an unknown experimental factor could not be ruled out. Cytomegalovirus status was reported to be diagnosed by the classifier with high specificity and sensitivity in both the original and validation cohorts. A later genetic analysis associated a missense DCLRE1C variant with V-gene and J-gene trimming of TCR beta chains, and an independent cohort replicated the association. When HLA alleles, especially DR and DQ, strongly co-occurred, attributing TCR associations to individual alleles was difficult. In an earlier analysis of some 550 of the donors, most TCR beta V segments were observed in productive rearrangements about 87% or about 30% of the time, broadly matching IMGT annotations. CMV serostatus was the only immune exposure information available for the cohort.

This clone was seen a handful of times. This clone's antigen is unknown. No quality values exist for individual bases; no much larger clone is one base distant. Library creation used the immunoSEQ multiplex PCR assay. For the multiplex PCR, a mixture combining 60 forward primers for TCR Vbeta segments and 13 reverse primers for TCR Jbeta segments was used. Amplification of the CDR3 region of rearranged TCR beta genes was performed with a multiplex PCR assay on genomic DNA. On the Illumina HiSeq System, the amplified TCR beta libraries were sequenced as 87-base-pair reads. On the study's bioinformatics: A later analysis tallied roughly 76 million unique TCR beta chains across the 650 to 750 repertoires, and some 10 million of those chains were shared by two or more donors. A nearest-neighbor algorithm error-corrected the raw reads and collapsed the reads into unique sequences, merging closely related sequences to remove PCR and sequencing errors. Alignment of CDR3 sequences to IMGT reference sequences was used to assign V, D and J gene segments. For a sequence to be retained, a match of at least six nucleotides to both a V gene segment and a J gene segment was required. A rearrangement was called productive if the CDR3 had no stop codons and remained in frame with V and J, and every other rearrangement was called non-productive. CDR3 was defined by IMGT convention, running from the second conserved V-encoded cysteine to the conserved J-encoded phenylalanine. Sequences without an unambiguous match to a single V gene segment were excluded from the earlier analysis of about 600 of the donors. In an earlier analysis of a few hundred of the donors, a V segment was called functional when productive rearrangements were above 56.7%, and segregating when the standard deviation between donors exceeded 5%. A statistical classification framework was built to diagnose cytomegalovirus status from the catalog of TCR beta chain sequences. In a later analysis, TCR nucleotide sequences were compared against IMGT/GENE-DB human TR gene sequences so that V and J genes could be assigned. A later analysis assigned CDR3 sequences and most-parsimonious VDJ recombination scenarios with the TCRdist pipeline. In a later analysis, each TCR beta chain was defined by its CDR3 amino acid sequence together with its V-gene family, and reads without a unique V-gene family were excluded. To address suspected cross-contamination and a sequencing artifact, a later analysis removed 550 to 750 highly shared, low-generation-probability nucleotide sequences. For each public chain, a later analysis derived a clonal expansion index from normalized ranks of inferred template counts within each repertoire. In a later analysis, generation probabilities were computed with a VDJ recombination model fitted to out-of-frame rearrangements, and the resulting probabilities were checked against IGoR. In a later analysis, hypergeometric tests were used to score TCR-TCR, TCR-HLA and TCR-CMV co-occurrence, with a repertoire-size bias correction applied to TCR pairs. To estimate false discovery rates, a later analysis permuted the HLA or CMV assignments 20 times. A later analysis grouped co-occurring TCRs with DBSCAN, adding TCRdist sequence similarity when clustering within HLA-allele-positive subsets. For co-occurrence clustering, repertoires with fewer than 30,000 or more than 120,000 public chains were excluded, along with 4 to 6 repertoires with anomalous nucleotide sharing. TCRdb obtained this table from immuneACCESS and retained in-frame rearrangements with V and J assigned. These tables miss some clones; where compared with another copy, unresolved V genes account for less than half of the shortfall, and the remainder is unexplained. From that table come the V and J calls and clone size; the DNA was used to work out D and trimming. The table for this sample lists 130,000 or so clones; 60% to 85% of them were counted only once. Jointly, the top ten make up approximately 3.6% of the sample.

The germline V gene encodes CDR1 SGHDT and CDR2 YYEEEE. The CDR3 covers 17 residues, taking in both the cysteine and the phenylalanine. Kept here is only the CDR3 DNA, which spans 51 bases and is read in frame from base 1. V loses 0 bases, J loses 0 bases, and the germline ends lie 10 bases apart. The cohort comprised 550 to 700 healthy bone marrow donors. At the time of sampling, every cohort member was nominally healthy, though immune exposures that went unrecorded were likely present. The donor was CMV seronegative and belonged to the group of roughly 330 seronegative cohort members. A peripheral blood sample was collected from each donor, and TCR beta sequencing was performed on peripheral blood mononuclear cells. Genomic DNA extraction from the blood cell samples was performed with the Qiagen DNeasy Blood Extraction Kit.

The TCR comes from a man aged 25-45 years in good health and CMV-seronegative. The source material was PBMCs. Recombination joined TRBV5-6 with TRBJ1-6, with the D gene call left open. The DNA sequence reads TGTGCCAGCAGCTTGGGACCTCGGAGCTCCTATAATTCACCCCTCCACTTT. Its protein is CASSLGPRSSYNSPLHF.